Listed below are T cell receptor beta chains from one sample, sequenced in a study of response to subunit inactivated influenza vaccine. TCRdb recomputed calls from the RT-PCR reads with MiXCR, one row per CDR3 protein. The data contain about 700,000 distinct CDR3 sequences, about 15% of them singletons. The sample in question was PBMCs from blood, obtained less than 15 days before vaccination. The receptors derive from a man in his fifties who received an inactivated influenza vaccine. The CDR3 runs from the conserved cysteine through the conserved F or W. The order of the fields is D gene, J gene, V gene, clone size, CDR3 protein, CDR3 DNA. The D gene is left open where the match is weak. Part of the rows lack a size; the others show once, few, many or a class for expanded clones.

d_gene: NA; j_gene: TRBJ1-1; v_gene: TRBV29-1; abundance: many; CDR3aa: CSVRSGYNTEAFF; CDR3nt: TGCAGCGTGCGGTCGGGTTACAACACTGAAGCTTTCTTT
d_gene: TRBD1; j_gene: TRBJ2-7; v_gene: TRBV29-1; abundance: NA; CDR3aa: CSPRTGGYEQYF; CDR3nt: TGCAGCCCCCGGACAGGGGGCTACGAGCAGTACTTC
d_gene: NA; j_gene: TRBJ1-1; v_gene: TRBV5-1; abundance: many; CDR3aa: CASSLGPSNTEAFF; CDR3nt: TGCGCCAGCAGCTTGGGGCCGTCGAACACTGAAGCTTTCTTT
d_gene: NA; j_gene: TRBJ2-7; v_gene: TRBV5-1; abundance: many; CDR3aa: CASRGGQPYEQYF; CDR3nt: TGCGCCAGCAGAGGGGGGCAACCCTACGAGCAGTACTTC
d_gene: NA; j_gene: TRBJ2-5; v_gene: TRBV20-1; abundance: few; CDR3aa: CSAQDSNQETQYF; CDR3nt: TGCAGTGCCCAAGACAGTAACCAAGAGACCCAGTACTTC
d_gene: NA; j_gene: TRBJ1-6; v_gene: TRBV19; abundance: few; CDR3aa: CASSTVPGESPLHF; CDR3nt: TGTGCCAGTAGTACCGTTCCAGGGGAGTCACCCCTCCACTTT
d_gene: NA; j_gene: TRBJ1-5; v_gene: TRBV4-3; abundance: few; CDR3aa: CASSQGGPGANQPQHF; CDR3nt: TGCGCCAGCAGCCAAGGGGGCCCGGGGGCCAATCAGCCCCAGCATTTT
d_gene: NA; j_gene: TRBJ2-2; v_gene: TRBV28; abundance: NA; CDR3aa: CASSLGGASGELFF; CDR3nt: TGTGCCAGCAGTTTAGGGGGGGCATCCGGGGAGCTGTTTTTT
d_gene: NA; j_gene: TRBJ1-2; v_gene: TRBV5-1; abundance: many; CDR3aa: CASSPDTYGYTF; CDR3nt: TGCGCCAGCAGCCCAGACACCTATGGCTACACCTTC
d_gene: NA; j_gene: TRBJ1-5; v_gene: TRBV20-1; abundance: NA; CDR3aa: CSASPTESVYQPQHF; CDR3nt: TGCAGTGCTAGCCCCACGGAAAGCGTGTATCAGCCCCAGCATTTT
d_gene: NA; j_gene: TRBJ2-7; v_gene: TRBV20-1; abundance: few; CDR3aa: CSARDLSSSYEQYF; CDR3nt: TGCAGTGCTAGAGATCTCAGCAGTTCCTACGAGCAGTACTTC
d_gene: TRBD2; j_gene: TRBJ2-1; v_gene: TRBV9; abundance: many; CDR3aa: CASSATLATLASEQFF; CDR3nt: TGTGCCAGCAGCGCGACACTAGCGACCCTAGCTAGTGAGCAGTTCTTC
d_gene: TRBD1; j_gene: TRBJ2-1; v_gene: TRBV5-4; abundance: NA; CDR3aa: CASSDRAGSYNEQFF; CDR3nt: TGTGCCAGCAGCGACAGGGCGGGCTCCTACAATGAGCAGTTCTTC
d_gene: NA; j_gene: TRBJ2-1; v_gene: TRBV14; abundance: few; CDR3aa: CASSPLTRSPADEQFF; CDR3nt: TGTGCCAGCAGCCCCCTGACTAGGTCCCCCGCGGATGAGCAGTTCTTC
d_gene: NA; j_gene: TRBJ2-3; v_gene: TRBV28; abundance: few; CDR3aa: CASSLTVTQYF; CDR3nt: TGTGCCAGCAGTTTAACAGTTACGCAGTATTTT
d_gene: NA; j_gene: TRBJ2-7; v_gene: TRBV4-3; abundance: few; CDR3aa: CASSQDGGGRRYEQYF; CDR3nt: TGCGCCAGCAGCCAAGACGGGGGCGGGAGAAGATACGAGCAGTACTTC
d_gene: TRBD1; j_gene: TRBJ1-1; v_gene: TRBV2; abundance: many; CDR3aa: CASSGQLNTEAFF; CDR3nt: TGTGCCAGTTCGGGACAGCTGAACACTGAAGCTTTCTTT
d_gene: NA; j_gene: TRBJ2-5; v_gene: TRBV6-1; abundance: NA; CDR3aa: CASSEALYGTGPRETQYF; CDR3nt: TGTGCCAGCAGTGAAGCGCTATATGGAACAGGCCCGCGGGAGACCCAGTACTTC